Listed below are T cell receptor beta chains from one sample, sequenced in a study of blood T cells in healthy people across ages. Using its own MiXCR run on the 5' RACE reads, TCRdb lists one record per CDR3 protein. The table includes roughly 680,000 distinct CDR3 sequences, roughly half detected once. The sample taken for sequencing was blood. These receptors originate from a woman of 80 years or more in good health. The CDR3 runs from the conserved cysteine through the conserved F or W. The D gene is left open where the match is weak. Clone size appears in some rows only: once, few, many, or a class for an expanded clone.

d_gene: -
len: 14
j_gene: TRBJ1-2
abundance: -
v_gene: TRBV27
CDR3nt: TGTGCCAGCAGTGTATCGTATAGGGATGGGGGCTACACCTTC
CDR3aa: CASSVSYRDGGYTF

d_gene: TRBD1
len: 16
j_gene: TRBJ1-4
abundance: few
v_gene: TRBV12-3/TRBV12-4
CDR3nt: TGTGCCAGCAGTGCCCTGCCAGGGGGAACTAATGAAAAACTGTTTTTT
CDR3aa: CASSALPGGTNEKLFF

d_gene: -
len: 15
j_gene: TRBJ1-2
abundance: -
v_gene: TRBV27
CDR3nt: TGTGCCAGCAGTTTGACAGCTACAAGTTACTATGGCTACACCTTC
CDR3aa: CASSLTATSYYGYTF

d_gene: -
len: 16
j_gene: TRBJ2-3
abundance: -
v_gene: TRBV29-1
CDR3nt: TGCAGCGTTGAAGATGGTTTTCAGGGGAGCACAGATACGCAGTATTTT
CDR3aa: CSVEDGFQGSTDTQYF

d_gene: -
len: 14
j_gene: TRBJ2-6
abundance: few
v_gene: TRBV12-3/TRBV12-4
CDR3nt: TGTGCCAGCAGCGTCATGACTGGGGCCAACGTCCTGACTTTC
CDR3aa: CASSVMTGANVLTF

d_gene: TRBD1
len: 16
j_gene: TRBJ2-1
abundance: -
v_gene: TRBV28
CDR3nt: TGTGCCAGCAGTTTAACCGGGACAGGGGTAGAGAATGAGCAGTTCTTC
CDR3aa: CASSLTGTGVENEQFF

d_gene: TRBD1
len: 14
j_gene: TRBJ1-2
abundance: -
v_gene: TRBV6-5
CDR3nt: TGTGCCAGCAGTTCCCCCGGGACAGGGAATGGCTACACCTTC
CDR3aa: CASSSPGTGNGYTF

d_gene: -
len: 14
j_gene: TRBJ2-1
abundance: few
v_gene: TRBV20-1
CDR3nt: TGCAGTGCTAACCGCGGACCCGCCTACAATGAGCAGTTCTTC
CDR3aa: CSANRGPAYNEQFF

d_gene: -
len: 14
j_gene: TRBJ1-2
abundance: -
v_gene: TRBV7-2
CDR3nt: TGTGCCAGCAGCTTAGACGAGGGGGTAGGAGGCTACACCTTC
CDR3aa: CASSLDEGVGGYTF

d_gene: -
len: 15
j_gene: TRBJ2-1
abundance: many
v_gene: TRBV20-1
CDR3nt: TGCAGTGCAGGGGGTATCGGAATAAAAGGTAATGAGCAGTTCTTC
CDR3aa: CSAGGIGIKGNEQFF

d_gene: TRBD1
len: 15
j_gene: TRBJ1-6
abundance: -
v_gene: TRBV27
CDR3nt: TGTGCCAGCAGTTCCAGGACAGGGCAGGTTTCACCCCTCCACTTT
CDR3aa: CASSSRTGQVSPLHF

d_gene: TRBD1
len: 16
j_gene: TRBJ2-7
abundance: -
v_gene: TRBV6-5
CDR3nt: TGTGCCAGCAGTTACTCGAGTGGACAGGGGGTCCACGAGCAGTACTTC
CDR3aa: CASSYSSGQGVHEQYF

d_gene: -
len: 10
j_gene: TRBJ2-5
abundance: -
v_gene: TRBV6-6
CDR3nt: TGTGCCAGCAGGTACAATGAGCAGTACTTC
CDR3aa: CASRYNEQYF

d_gene: -
len: 14
j_gene: TRBJ1-4
abundance: -
v_gene: TRBV3-1
CDR3nt: TGTGCCAGCAGCCAACGGGGGGGCGTTGAAAAACTGTTTTTT
CDR3aa: CASSQRGGVEKLFF

d_gene: -
len: 15
j_gene: TRBJ1-2
abundance: -
v_gene: TRBV27
CDR3nt: TGTGCCAGCAGTCTGAACAGATACGCTAACTATGGCTACACCTTC
CDR3aa: CASSLNRYANYGYTF

d_gene: -
len: 12
j_gene: TRBJ1-2
abundance: -
v_gene: TRBV10-3
CDR3nt: TGTGCCATCAAGGGAGACAACTATGGCTACACCTTC
CDR3aa: CAIKGDNYGYTF

d_gene: -
len: 16
j_gene: TRBJ1-2
abundance: many
v_gene: TRBV4-2
CDR3nt: TGTGCCAGCAGCCAAGATCGATGGGGGGCGGTTAATGGCTACACCTTC
CDR3aa: CASSQDRWGAVNGYTF

d_gene: -
len: 15
j_gene: TRBJ1-2
abundance: -
v_gene: TRBV3-1
CDR3nt: TGTGCCAGCAGCCATGACCGACCCAGGGACTATGGCTACACCTTC
CDR3aa: CASSHDRPRDYGYTF

d_gene: -
len: 17
j_gene: TRBJ1-1
abundance: -
v_gene: TRBV28
CDR3nt: TGTGCCAGCAGGTTACTAGGGGCGGGACACCGGAACACTGAAGCTTTCTTT
CDR3aa: CASRLLGAGHRNTEAFF

d_gene: TRBD1
len: 14
j_gene: TRBJ2-4
abundance: many
v_gene: TRBV5-6
CDR3nt: TGTGCCAGCAGCTTGGGACAGGGCGGAAACATTCAGTACTTC
CDR3aa: CASSLGQGGNIQYF

d_gene: -
len: 14
j_gene: TRBJ2-4
abundance: many
v_gene: TRBV7-9
CDR3nt: TGTGCCAGCAGCTTAGTTGGACTGGAAAACATTCAGTACTTC
CDR3aa: CASSLVGLENIQYF

d_gene: -
len: 17
j_gene: TRBJ2-1
abundance: few
v_gene: TRBV4-1
CDR3nt: TGCGCCAGCAGCCAATATCCTAAGGGCCCCGGTGGGAATGAGCAGTTCTTC
CDR3aa: CASSQYPKGPGGNEQFF

d_gene: -
len: 16
j_gene: TRBJ2-1
abundance: many
v_gene: TRBV28
CDR3nt: TGTGCCAGCAGTGGGGGACCGGGGAGCTCCTACAATGAGCAGTTCTTC
CDR3aa: CASSGGPGSSYNEQFF

d_gene: TRBD1
len: 15
j_gene: TRBJ1-5
abundance: few
v_gene: TRBV27
CDR3nt: TGTGCCAGCAGTTTTGGGGCAGGGGGCACTCAGCCCCAGCATTTT
CDR3aa: CASSFGAGGTQPQHF

d_gene: -
len: 14
j_gene: TRBJ2-2
abundance: once
v_gene: TRBV3-1
CDR3nt: TGTGTCAGCAGCCAGGGAAGTTCCACCGGGGAGCTGTTTTTT
CDR3aa: CVSSQGSSTGELFF

d_gene: -
len: 15
j_gene: TRBJ1-1
abundance: few
v_gene: TRBV29-1
CDR3nt: TGCAGCGTTAATCCGGGGGGGGGAATGAACACTGAAGCTTTCTTT
CDR3aa: CSVNPGGGMNTEAFF

d_gene: -
len: 14
j_gene: TRBJ2-1
abundance: -
v_gene: TRBV5-1
CDR3nt: TGCGCCAGCAGCTTGGGGGGAGTGTACAATGAGCAGTTCTTC
CDR3aa: CASSLGGVYNEQFF

d_gene: -
len: 16
j_gene: TRBJ1-1
abundance: -
v_gene: TRBV27
CDR3nt: TGTGCCGGCAGTTTGCTCGGGGAAACGATGAACACTGAAGCTTTCTTT
CDR3aa: CAGSLLGETMNTEAFF

d_gene: -
len: 17
j_gene: TRBJ2-3
abundance: -
v_gene: TRBV6-1
CDR3nt: TGTGCCAGCAGTGAACTGGCAGCGAGAATAATCACAGATACGCAGTATTTT
CDR3aa: CASSELAARIITDTQYF

d_gene: -
len: 15
j_gene: TRBJ1-2
abundance: many
v_gene: TRBV6-5
CDR3nt: TGTGCCAGCAGTAGTAACAGGCTACTAGGCTATGGCTACACCTTC
CDR3aa: CASSSNRLLGYGYTF